A selection of T cell receptor beta chains follows, all from one sample in a study of neurological immune-mediated disorders. TCRdb passed the 5' RACE reads through MiXCR, listing each CDR3 protein once. The data hold 45,000 or so distinct CDR3 sequences, with under 3.5% observed a single time. The sequencing sample was made of PBMCs. Receptors were obtained from a woman aged 50 to 60 with multiple sclerosis. CDR3s include the opening cysteine and the closing phenylalanine or tryptophan. The D gene is left open where the match is weak. The size entry is marked missing in some rows and otherwise reads once, few, many or a size class.

V,D,J,size,DNA,CDR3
TRBV7-2,.,TRBJ1-1,many,TGTGCCAGCAGCCCAAGTTACTGGAACACTGAAGCTTTCTTT,CASSPSYWNTEAFF
TRBV12-3/TRBV12-4,TRBD1,TRBJ1-2,.,TGTGCCAGCAGTCCACGGACAGGGCGGTCTAACTATGGCTACACCTTC,CASSPRTGRSNYGYTF
TRBV29-1,.,TRBJ1-2,many,TGCAGCGTTGAGGATTCCAGGGGTGACTATGGCTACACCTTC,CSVEDSRGDYGYTF
TRBV5-1,TRBD2,TRBJ2-1,many,TGCGCCAGCAGCGGGGGACTAGCGGAGGACAATGAGCAGTTCTTC,CASSGGLAEDNEQFF
TRBV7-2,.,TRBJ2-1,many,TGTGCCAGCACCCACCTTGGGGACTACAATGAGCAGTTCTTC,CASTHLGDYNEQFF
TRBV7-6,TRBD1,TRBJ1-1,many,TGTGCCAGCAGCCGGGACAGTTACACTGAAGCTTTCTTT,CASSRDSYTEAFF
TRBV20-1,.,TRBJ2-5,many,TGCAGTGCTAGACAACAGGGCCAAGAGACCCAGTACTTC,CSARQQGQETQYF
TRBV20-1,TRBD2,TRBJ2-1,many,TGCAGTGCTAGCCGACTAGCGGGGGGCTCGAGCTCCTACAATGAGCAGTTCTTC,CSASRLAGGSSSYNEQFF
TRBV12-3/TRBV12-4,.,TRBJ1-1,many,TGTGCCAGCAGTCAACAACAGGGAGAAGGAAACACTGAAGCTTTCTTT,CASSQQQGEGNTEAFF
TRBV10-3,.,TRBJ1-6,many,TGTGCCTACACGGGAGGACTAGGGTCACCCCTCCACTTT,CAYTGGLGSPLHF
TRBV12-3/TRBV12-4,TRBD1,TRBJ2-3,many,TGTGCCAGCAGTTTATTACAGGGGTCGAGGGCCCTCACAGATACGCAGTATTTT,CASSLLQGSRALTDTQYF
TRBV7-2,TRBD2,TRBJ2-3,.,TGTGCCAGCAGTCTTAGCGGGGGGGCCGGAGCAACGCAGTATTTT,CASSLSGGAGATQYF
TRBV28,.,TRBJ1-2,many,TGTGCCAGCAGGTTTCTTAACTATGGCTACACCTTC,CASRFLNYGYTF
TRBV12-3/TRBV12-4,.,TRBJ2-3,many,TGTGCCAGCAGTTTACTGAAACCCACAGATACGCAGTATTTT,CASSLLKPTDTQYF
TRBV20-1,TRBD1,TRBJ2-7,many,TGCAGTGCCAGACAGGGCGACTACGAGCAGTACTTC,CSARQGDYEQYF
TRBV7-6,.,TRBJ2-7,.,TGTGCCAGCAGCTTAGGACAGGCCCCGCACGAGCAGTACTTC,CASSLGQAPHEQYF
TRBV27,.,TRBJ1-1,many,TGTGCCAGCAGTTTCCACAAGAACACTGAAGCTTTCTTT,CASSFHKNTEAFF
TRBV5-1,TRBD1,TRBJ1-1,many,TGCGCCAGCAGCTCCCACGGACAGGGGGCTTTTGGCACTGAAGCTTTCTTT,CASSSHGQGAFGTEAFF
TRBV19,.,TRBJ1-5,many,TGTGCCAGTAGTGCCGGGACAAGCAATCAGCCCCAGCATTTT,CASSAGTSNQPQHF
TRBV24-1,TRBD1,TRBJ2-1,many,TGTGCCACCAGTGATAATGTCAGGGGGATCAATGAGCAGTTCTTC,CATSDNVRGINEQFF
TRBV27,TRBD1,TRBJ2-7,many,TGTGCCAGCAGTTTAGGGACAGGGGGCCCAAAAGAGCAGTACTTC,CASSLGTGGPKEQYF
TRBV20-1,.,TRBJ2-1,many,TGCAGTGCTAGAGCACGGGGCAGCTCCTACAATGAGCAGTTCTTC,CSARARGSSYNEQFF
TRBV20-1,.,TRBJ2-5,many,TGCAGTGCTAGGACCAATCGGGAGACCCAGTACTTC,CSARTNRETQYF
TRBV20-1,TRBD2,TRBJ2-3,many,TGCAGTGCTAGAGATCCCGGGGGTCGACCGGGACTAGCGGGAGCGGCAGATACGCAGTATTTT,CSARDPGGRPGLAGAADTQYF
TRBV11-2,TRBD2,TRBJ2-3,many,TGTGCCAGCAGCCCCAGACTAGCGGGAGGGTTAGATACGCAGTATTTT,CASSPRLAGGLDTQYF
TRBV6-5,TRBD1,TRBJ2-1,many,TGTGCCAGCAGTCCCGACAGGGCAGACTACAATGAGCAGTTCTTC,CASSPDRADYNEQFF
TRBV12-3/TRBV12-4,.,TRBJ2-2,many,TGTGCCAGCAGTGCGGGACAGTACAACACCGGGGAGCTGTTTTTT,CASSAGQYNTGELFF
TRBV6-1,TRBD1,TRBJ1-6,.,TGTGCCACAAATTCAGGGGGCTTGAGTTCACACCTCCACTTT,CATNSGGLSSHLHF
TRBV20-1,.,TRBJ1-5,many,TGCAGTGCTAGAGACGGGACTTATCAGCCCCAGCATTTT,CSARDGTYQPQHF
TRBV18,.,TRBJ2-1,many,TGTGCCAGCTCACCACCGGGGGGCGGTGAGCAGTTCTTC,CASSPPGGGEQFF
TRBV12-2,.,TRBJ2-1,.,TGTGCAAGTCGCTTAGCGCTGAGGAGCGCCAACTCCTACAATGAGCAGTTCTTC,CASRLALRSANSYNEQFF
TRBV5-8,TRBD1,TRBJ1-6,.,TGTGCCAGCAGCTTCCGACAGGGGAGTTCAACCCTCAACTTT,CASSFRQGSSTLNF
TRBV7-2,TRBD2,TRBJ2-3,many,TGTGCCAGCAGCCTCAGCGGGGGAAGCACAGATACGCAGTATTTT,CASSLSGGSTDTQYF
TRBV5-1,.,TRBJ2-1,many,TGCGCCAGCAGCTTGGACCACTCCTACAATGAGCAGTTCTTC,CASSLDHSYNEQFF
TRBV20-1,TRBD1,TRBJ1-5,many,TGCAGTGCTAGAAATGCCGACAGGGGCAATCAGCCCCAGCATTTT,CSARNADRGNQPQHF
TRBV20-1,.,TRBJ1-1,many,TGCAGTGCTAAGGGGACGGGAGCAGGGACTGAAGCTTTCTTT,CSAKGTGAGTEAFF
TRBV5-1,.,TRBJ2-1,many,TGCGCCAGCAGCTTACTACACCCCAGTCGGGATGAGCAGTTCTTC,CASSLLHPSRDEQFF
TRBV5-6,TRBD1,TRBJ2-1,many,TGTGCCAGCAGTCTAACAGGGGGCCTATACAATGAGCAGTTCTTC,CASSLTGGLYNEQFF
TRBV20-1,TRBD2,TRBJ2-7,many,TGCAGTGCAAACCCGGGACTAGCGGCGACCTACGAGCAGTACTTC,CSANPGLAATYEQYF
TRBV10-1,.,TRBJ2-1,.,TGCGCCAGCAGTGAGACCGTGGAGGGGTACAATGAGCAGTTCTTC,CASSETVEGYNEQFF
TRBV20-1,TRBD2,TRBJ2-7,many,TGCAGTGCTGAGCGACTAGCGGGGTACGAGCAGTACTTC,CSAERLAGYEQYF
TRBV6-6,.,TRBJ2-5,many,TGTGCCAGCAGCCCCGGGCCGTCCGGAGAGACCCAGTACTTC,CASSPGPSGETQYF
TRBV7-8,TRBD2,TRBJ2-7,.,TGTGCCAGCAGCCGGGGGGAATACGAGCAGTACTTC,CASSRGEYEQYF
TRBV9,.,TRBJ2-7,many,TGTGCCAGCAGCGTAGAAGGGGGGGCCTACGAGCAGTACTTC,CASSVEGGAYEQYF
TRBV20-1,TRBD1,TRBJ1-1,many,TGCAGTGTCCCCGGACAGGGGAACACTGAAGCTTTCTTT,CSVPGQGNTEAFF
TRBV27,.,TRBJ2-5,many,TGTGCCAGCAGCCGGGACAAAGGGGAGACCCAGTACTTC,CASSRDKGETQYF
TRBV20-1,.,TRBJ2-7,many,TGCAGTGCTTTAGAGGAAGTGCGGTACTACGAGCAGTACTTC,CSALEEVRYYEQYF
TRBV9,TRBD2,TRBJ2-3,medium-sized,TGTGCCAGCAGCCCTCGACTAGCGGGAGGCCCCCCTGGGCAGTATTTT,CASSPRLAGGPPGQYF
TRBV28,TRBD2,TRBJ2-7,many,TGTGCCAGCAGCCCAAGTCTAGCGGGAGTGTCCTACGAGCAGTACTTC,CASSPSLAGVSYEQYF
TRBV20-1,.,TRBJ2-3,many,TGCAGTGCTATAAGCGGCGCAACAGATACGCAGTATTTT,CSAISGATDTQYF
TRBV21-1,.,TRBJ2-1,many,TGTGCCAGCAGCTTGGAACCCGATGGCTCCTACAATGAGCAGTTCTTC,CASSLEPDGSYNEQFF
TRBV5-1,TRBD1,TRBJ1-1,many,TGCGCCAGCAGCTTAGCAGGGGGCGAGGGCGCTGAAGCTTTCTTT,CASSLAGGEGAEAFF
TRBV24-1,.,TRBJ2-5,many,TGTGCCACCAGGGCTTCCGGGACACCAGAGACCCAGTACTTC,CATRASGTPETQYF
TRBV7-9,.,TRBJ2-2,many,TGTGCCAGCAGCCCTGGGAGTCACGGGGAGCTGTTTTTT,CASSPGSHGELFF
TRBV5-1,.,TRBJ2-7,many,TGCGCCAGCAGCTTTAAGGGAGAGGCCTACGAGCAGTACTTC,CASSFKGEAYEQYF
TRBV3-1,.,TRBJ2-7,many,TGTGCCAGCAGCCCCCAGGTTACCCTGGTCGAGCAGTACTTC,CASSPQVTLVEQYF
TRBV25-1,.,TRBJ1-6,many,TGTGCCAGCAGTGGGGGAAATTCACCCCTCCACTTT,CASSGGNSPLHF
TRBV11-2,TRBD2,TRBJ2-7,few,TGTGCCAGCAGCTTTGGGACTAGCGAGAGCTCCTACGAGCAGTACTTC,CASSFGTSESSYEQYF